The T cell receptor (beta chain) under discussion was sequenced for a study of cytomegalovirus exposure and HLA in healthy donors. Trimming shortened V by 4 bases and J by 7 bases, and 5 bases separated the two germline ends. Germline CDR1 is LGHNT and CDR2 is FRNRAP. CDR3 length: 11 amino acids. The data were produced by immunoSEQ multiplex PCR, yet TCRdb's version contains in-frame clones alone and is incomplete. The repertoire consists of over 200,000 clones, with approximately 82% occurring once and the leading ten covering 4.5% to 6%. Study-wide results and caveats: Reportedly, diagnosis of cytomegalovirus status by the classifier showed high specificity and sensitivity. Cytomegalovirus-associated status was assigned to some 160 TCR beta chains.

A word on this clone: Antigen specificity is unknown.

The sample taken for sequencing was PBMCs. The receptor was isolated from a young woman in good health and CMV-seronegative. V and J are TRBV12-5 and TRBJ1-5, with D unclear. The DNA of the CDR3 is TGTGCTAGTGGTTCCCCACAGCCCCAGCATTTT. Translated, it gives CASGSPQPQHF. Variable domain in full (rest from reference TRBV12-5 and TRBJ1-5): DARVTQTPRHKVTEMGQEVTMRCQPILGHNTVFWYRQTMMQGLELLAYFRNRAPLDDSGMPKDRFSAEMPDATLATLKIQPSEPRDSAVYFCASGSPQPQHFGDGTRLSIL.